This T cell receptor beta chain stems from a study of immune evolution from preneoplasia to lung adenocarcinoma. This clone came up once. The repertoire was sequenced with immunoSEQ multiplex PCR; TCRdb's copy has only in-frame clones and lacks some. Altogether some 8,500 clones are present, approximately 85% being singletons, with the ten largest covering roughly 6.2%. The V gene lost 6 bases and the J gene lost 0 bases, with 12 bases spanning the gap. The germline gives CDR1 MDHEN, CDR2 SYDVKM. The CDR3 covers 15 residues. The receptor's source is a person aged 70 to 85 with lung adenocarcinoma. The V gene is TRBV28, the J gene TRBJ1-5, with a weak D call TRBD1 (5 bases). Sequenced material: FFPE minimally invasive lung adenocarcinoma tissue. For the CDR3, the DNA is TGTGCCAGCAGGTACAGGACCGTTAGCAATCAGCCCCAGCATTTT. Protein product: CASRYRTVSNQPQHF.